A single sample is the source of the 11 T cell receptor beta chains below, sequenced in a study of blood T cell repertoires in COVID-19. Measured with immunoSEQ multiplex PCR; TCRdb has only the in-frame clones, and not every one. This table has about 220,000 clones, roughly 80% appearing once. The sample was peripheral blood. These receptors all stem from a man aged 25 to 45 with active or convalescent COVID-19.

The chain has TRBV27 and TRBJ2-3, with a possible D match to TRBD2 (6 bases). CDR1 and CDR2 (germline): MNHEY, SMNVEV (reference sequence). With 6 bases removed from V and 0 bases from J, the gap between germline ends came to 10 bases. This CDR3 has 14 residues. CDR3 amino acids: CASRVGGSTDTQYF. The CDR3 region has the DNA TGTGCCAGCAGGGTGGGGGGTAGCACAGATACGCAGTATTTT.

A few counts support this clone. At the DNA level, this CDR3 is encoded by other sequences in the same sample as well. The rearrangement links TRBV10-3 to TRBJ1-5; 10 nucleotides agree with TRBD1. CDR1 is ENHRY and CDR2 is SYGVKD in the germline V gene. CDR3 length: 15 amino acids. V was pared by 6 bases and J by 6 bases, with 8 bases of the junction left unmatched. The CDR3 sequence is CAISSGQGVGQPQHF. The CDR3 DNA sequence: TGTGCCATCAGCTCCGGACAGGGGGTAGGTCAGCCCCAGCATTTT.

The V gene is TRBV14, the J gene TRBJ1-2; 10 bases agree with TRBD1. CDR1 is SGHDN, CDR2 FVKESK, per germline. This CDR3 region has 15 residues. Unmatched junction bases numbered 5, after V lost 4 bases and J lost 3 bases. CDR3 in DNA: TGTGCCAGCAGCCCCGGGACAGGGGTTGACTATGGCTACACCTTC. Its protein is CASSPGTGVDYGYTF.

The chain joins TRBV4-2 to TRBJ2-7, with TRBD2 matching 8 bases. The V and J ends lost 0 bases and 3 bases, in that order; junction bases with no gene match: 7. The CDR3 extends over 16 amino acids. Germline values: CDR1 LGHNA, CDR2 YNFKEQ. This chain's CDR3 is CASSQDSEREYYEQYF. CDR3 nucleotide sequence: TGTGCCAGCAGCCAAGATTCGGAGCGGGAGTACTACGAGCAGTACTTC.

This rearrangement joins TRBV7-2 to TRBJ2-7, with a weak D call TRBD1 (6 bases). This CDR3 contains 15 residues. V was cut by 5 bases and J by 0 bases, with 14 bases left in between. Germline V CDR1 and CDR2: SGHTA, FQGNSA. The CDR3 DNA is TGTGCCAGCAGCGATCAGACAGGCCTCTCCTACGAGCAGTACTTC. Translated: CASSDQTGLSYEQYF. Complete variable domain (other parts from reference TRBV7-2 and TRBJ2-7): GAGVSQSPSNKVTEKGKDVELRCDPISGHTALYWYRQSLGQGLEFLIYFQGNSAPDKSGLPSDRFSAERTGGSVSTLTIQRTQQEDSAVYLCASSDQTGLSYEQYFGPGTRLTVT.

The gene calls are TRBV5-1 and TRBJ2-5; D is possibly TRBD1 (5 bases). The V gene's germline CDR1 is SGHRS and CDR2 YFSETQ. This CDR3 is built from 13 residues. Trimming removed 4 bases from V and 5 bases from J, with 12 bases in between. CDR3 sequence reads: CASSPSGKETQYF. The CDR3 coding sequence is TGCGCCAGCAGCCCATCAGGGAAGGAGACCCAGTACTTC.

J is TRBJ2-7 and V is TRBV18; 7 bases line up with TRBD1. CDR3 length: 14 amino acids. The germline gives CDR1 KGHSH, CDR2 LQKENI. V dropped 5 bases and J dropped 0; count of bases not matched to a gene: 4. In DNA form, the CDR3 reads TGTGCCAGCTCAACCGGGACAGACTCCTACGAGCAGTACTTC. Translated: CASSTGTDSYEQYF.

CDR3 loop: CASSPVSQGNTIYF. As DNA, the CDR3 is TGTGCCAGCAGCCCCGTGTCACAGGGAAACACCATATATTTT. J is TRBJ1-3 and V is TRBV5-5; no reliable D call. V lost 4 bases and J 4 bases, leaving 12 bases between the germline ends. The CDR3 runs to 14 residues. The germline V gene encodes CDR1 SGHKS and CDR2 YYEKEE (reference sequence).

This clone showed up just a few times. The chain uses TRBV29-1 and TRBJ1-5; D ambiguous. Germline CDR1 and CDR2: SQVTM and ANQGSEA. V shed 5 bases and J shed 2 bases, with 7 bases lying between them. The CDR3 is 12 amino acids. Here the CDR3 reads CSVLTGNQPQHF. The DNA of the CDR3 is TGCAGCGTTCTAACAGGCAATCAGCCCCAGCATTTT.

The CDR3 spells CASSVEAGGNTGELFF. The CDR3 nucleotides are TGTGCCAGCAGCGTAGAAGCGGGGGGGAACACCGGGGAGCTGTTTTTT. This rearrangement joins TRBV9 to TRBJ2-2, with 9 nucleotides matching TRBD2. This CDR3 is 16 amino acids long. The germline CDR1 and CDR2 sequences are SGDLS and YYNGEE. V lost 0 bases, J lost 1 base, and 1 base stayed unmatched.

Details on this clone: The same CDR3 arises from other DNA sequences in this sample as well. The chain employs TRBV30 and TRBJ1-5; a possible D gene is TRBD1 (6 bases). V lost 0 bases to trimming and J lost 7 bases, with 13 bases between them. The germline CDR1 and CDR2 sequences are GTSNPN and SVGIG (reference sequence). This CDR3 spans 14 amino acids. This chain's CDR3 is CAWSVSGGGQPQHF. The DNA of the CDR3 is TGTGCCTGGAGTGTATCTGGGGGCGGGCAGCCCCAGCATTTT.